These 5 T cell receptor beta chains share one sample of origin, sequenced in a study of long-term antiretroviral therapy in people with HIV. The immunoSEQ assay was v3.0, run at survey level. TCRdb's copy holds only in-frame clones and misses some; the assay was immunoSEQ multiplex PCR. The table shows 30,000 to 40,000 clones, with roughly nine tenths occurring only once. This sample comprised unsorted PBMCs, obtained 1.1 years after starting antiretroviral therapy. These receptors were obtained from a man between 18 and 29 years old with HIV.

The chain combines TRBV19 with TRBJ2-3, with TRBD2 matching over 11 bases. The CDR3 is 15 amino acids. Germline CDR1 is LNHDA and CDR2 is SQIVND (reference sequence). Germline trimming cut 6 bases from V and 7 bases from J; bases unmatched to any gene: 9. The CDR3 bases are TGTGCCAGTAGCGCTAGCGGGGGGTCAGGTAATACGCAGTATTTT. Amino acids: CASSASGGSGNTQYF.

V and J are TRBV6-5 and TRBJ1-6, with D tentatively TRBD1 (6 bases). CDR3 size: 14 residues. The germline V gene encodes CDR1 MNHEY and CDR2 SVGAGI. V was clipped by 5 bases and J by 6 bases, with 11 bases between them. This CDR3 is CASSERQANSPLHF. The CDR3 bases are TGTGCCAGCAGTGAGAGACAGGCTAATTCACCCCTCCACTTT.

This chain uses TRBV28 with TRBJ2-5; 14 bases are shared with TRBD2. The ends lost 3 bases at V and 4 bases at J; junction bases unmatched: 16. CDR3 size: 20 residues. Germline-derived CDR1 and CDR2 are MDHEN and SYDVKM. The CDR3 sequence is CASSFLTYRTSGRLGETQYF. DNA for the CDR3: TGTGCCAGCAGTTTTCTCACATATCGGACTAGCGGGAGGCTGGGAGAGACCCAGTACTTC.

The rearrangement joins TRBV4-3 to TRBJ2-7, with TRBD2 matching 8 bases. The CDR3 length is 15 residues. Germline-derived CDR1 and CDR2 are LGHNA and YSLEER. The V and J ends lost 4 bases and 3 bases, in that order; junction bases with no gene match: 8. The CDR3 region is CASSPGREGYYEQYF. DNA for the CDR3: TGCGCCAGCAGCCCGGGCCGGGAGGGGTACTACGAGCAGTACTTC.

The chain joins TRBV7-9 to TRBJ1-4; no clear D gene. This CDR3 is built from 16 residues. The V end lost 2 bases, the J end lost 3 bases, and 13 bases lay between the germline ends. The germline CDR1 and CDR2 sequences are SEHNR and FQNEAQ (reference sequence). CDR3 sequence reads: CASSLREGVANEKLFF. Written as DNA, the CDR3 is TGTGCCAGCAGCTTAAGGGAGGGAGTGGCTAATGAAAAACTGTTTTTT.